This TCR beta chain originates from a study of shared clonotypes between healthy human individuals. Study-wide context: CD4 naive and CD4 memory each took three plates per donor, while CD8 naive took two and CD8 memory one. Overall study findings and caveats: In contrast to clonotypes shared by all four donors, non-shared clonotypes had lower generation probabilities.

In germline, CDR1 is MDHEN, CDR2 SYDVKM. The ends lost 3 bases at V and 5 bases at J; junction bases unmatched: 10. CDR3 size: 16 residues. Clones were sequenced by immunoSEQ multiplex PCR, and TCRdb holds only the in-frame ones, with some missing. The sample lists 2 million to 2.5 million clones, approximately 93% occurring once. To note about this clone: Its antigen remains unidentified.

What was sequenced was naive CD4+ T cells from PBMCs. The sample's subset: CD45RA+ positively selected. V and J are TRBV28 and TRBJ2-3; 8 bases are a match to TRBD2. The receptor's source is a man aged 18 to 30 in good health. Some clones in this sample may be carry-over from other donors' samples. The CDR3 DNA follows: TGTGCCAGCAGTTTTTCCGGAGCGGGAGTGGGAGATACGCAGTATTTT. Amino acids: CASSFSGAGVGDTQYF.